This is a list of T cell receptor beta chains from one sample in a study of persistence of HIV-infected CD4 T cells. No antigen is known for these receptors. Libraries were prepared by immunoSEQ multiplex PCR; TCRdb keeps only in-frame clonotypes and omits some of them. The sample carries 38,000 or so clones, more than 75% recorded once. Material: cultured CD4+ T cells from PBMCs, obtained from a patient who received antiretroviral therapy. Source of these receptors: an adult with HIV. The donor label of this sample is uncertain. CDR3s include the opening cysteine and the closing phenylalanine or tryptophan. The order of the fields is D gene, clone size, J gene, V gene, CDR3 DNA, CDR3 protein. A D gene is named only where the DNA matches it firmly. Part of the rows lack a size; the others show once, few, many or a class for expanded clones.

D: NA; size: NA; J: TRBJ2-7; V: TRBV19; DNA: TGTGCCAGCCATAAGATCGGGGGCGAGCAGTACTTC; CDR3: CASHKIGGEQYF
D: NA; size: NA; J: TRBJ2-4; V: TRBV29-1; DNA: TGCAGCGGCGCGGGACAAAGAGACATTCAGTACTTC; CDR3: CSGAGQRDIQYF
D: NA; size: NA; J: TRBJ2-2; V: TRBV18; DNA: TGTGCCAGCTCACCAGCGGCCCGAAACACCGGGGAGCTGTTTTTT; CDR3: CASSPAARNTGELFF
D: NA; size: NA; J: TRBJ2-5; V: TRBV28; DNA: TGTGCCAGCAGACAAGATAGGGGCGTCCGAGAGACCCAGTACTTC; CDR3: CASRQDRGVRETQYF
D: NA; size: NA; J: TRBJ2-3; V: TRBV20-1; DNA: TGCAGTGCTAGAAGTCCGGATACGCAGTATTTT; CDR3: CSARSPDTQYF
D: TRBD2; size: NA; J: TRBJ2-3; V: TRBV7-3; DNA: TGTGCCAGCAGCTCCAACGGACTAGCGGCGGCCATCGCAGATACGCAGTATTTT; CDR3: CASSSNGLAAAIADTQYF
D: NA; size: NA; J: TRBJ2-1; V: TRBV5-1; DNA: TGCGCCAGCAGCTTAGGGGATGGTGACAATGAGCAGTTCTTC; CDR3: CASSLGDGDNEQFF
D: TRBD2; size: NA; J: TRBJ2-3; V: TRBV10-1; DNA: TGCGCCAGCAGCGATCTGAAGCGGGGGGTTACAGATACGCAGTATTTT; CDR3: CASSDLKRGVTDTQYF
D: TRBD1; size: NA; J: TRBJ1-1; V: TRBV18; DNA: TGTGCCAGCTCACCCCGGGGACAGGGGGCCTTGAACACTGAAGCTTTCTTT; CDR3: CASSPRGQGALNTEAFF
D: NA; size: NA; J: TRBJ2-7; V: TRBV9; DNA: TGTGCCAGCAGCGTAGGCACAGCCTACGAGCAGTACTTC; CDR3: CASSVGTAYEQYF
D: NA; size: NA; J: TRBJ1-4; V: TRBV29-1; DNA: TGCAGCGTCTTAATAGGGACAACTAATGAAAAACTGTTTTTT; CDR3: CSVLIGTTNEKLFF
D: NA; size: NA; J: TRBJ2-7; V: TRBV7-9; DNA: TGTGCCAGCAGTCGGACCCTCTACGAGCAGTACTTC; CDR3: CASSRTLYEQYF
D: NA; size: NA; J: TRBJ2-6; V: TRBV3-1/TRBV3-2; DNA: TGTGCCAGCAGCCAAGCGAGCGGCTCTGGGGCCAACGTCCTGACTTTC; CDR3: CASSQASGSGANVLTF
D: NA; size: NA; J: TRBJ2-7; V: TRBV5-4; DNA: TGTGCCAGCAGCTTGGCAGGTGGCGAGCAGTACTTC; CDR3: CASSLAGGEQYF
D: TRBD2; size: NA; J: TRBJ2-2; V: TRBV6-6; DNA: TGTGCCAGCAGTCCCGGGACTAGCGGGGCGCGCAGCACCGGGGAGCTGTTTTTT; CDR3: CASSPGTSGARSTGELFF
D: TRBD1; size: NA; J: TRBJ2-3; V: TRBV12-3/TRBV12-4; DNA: TGTGCCAGCAGGACAGGGGGCACACATACGCAGTATTTT; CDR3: CASRTGGTHTQYF
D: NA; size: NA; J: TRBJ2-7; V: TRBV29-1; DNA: TGCAGCGCGGGTTCCCGATACTACGAGCAGTACTTC; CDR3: CSAGSRYYEQYF
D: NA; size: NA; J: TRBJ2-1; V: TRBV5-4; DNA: TGTGCCAGCTCTCTCCGGGGAGGTGAGCAGTTCTTC; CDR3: CASSLRGGEQFF
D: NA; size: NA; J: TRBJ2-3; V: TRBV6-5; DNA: TGTGCCAGCAGCAGGGACTGGAGCACAGATACGCAGTATTTT; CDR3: CASSRDWSTDTQYF
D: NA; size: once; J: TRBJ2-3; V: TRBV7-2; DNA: TGTGCCAGCAGCCCAAGCACAGATACGCAGTATTTT; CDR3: CASSPSTDTQYF
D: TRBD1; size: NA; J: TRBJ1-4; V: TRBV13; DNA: TGTGCCAGCAGCACATGGGACAGGGGGCGGGAAAAACTGTTTTTT; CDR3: CASSTWDRGREKLFF
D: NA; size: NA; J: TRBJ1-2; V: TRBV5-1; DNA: TGCGCCAGCAGGATAGAGGTTAACTATGGCTACACCTTC; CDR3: CASRIEVNYGYTF
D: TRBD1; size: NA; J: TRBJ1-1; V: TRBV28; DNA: TGTGCCAGCAGTTTTCCAGGGGGCGCACGGACTGAAGCTTTCTTT; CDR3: CASSFPGGARTEAFF
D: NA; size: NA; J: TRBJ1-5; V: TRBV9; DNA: TGTGCCAGCAGCGTAGGTGAAGTAGGCAATCAGCCCCAGCATTTT; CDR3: CASSVGEVGNQPQHF
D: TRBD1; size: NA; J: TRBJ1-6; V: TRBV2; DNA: TGTGCCGGAAGGACAGGGGTGTCACCCCTCCACTTT; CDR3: CAGRTGVSPLHF
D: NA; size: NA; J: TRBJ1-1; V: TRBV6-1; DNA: TGTGCCAGCAGTGAATATCAGGGGATCTCTAACACTGAAGCTTTCTTT; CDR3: CASSEYQGISNTEAFF
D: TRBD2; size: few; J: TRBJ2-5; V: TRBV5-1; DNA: TGCGCCAGCAGCTTGGGGGGCGGGAGAGCCCAAGAGACCCAGTACTTC; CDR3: CASSLGGGRAQETQYF
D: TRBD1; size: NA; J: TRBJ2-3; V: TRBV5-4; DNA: TGTGCCAGCAGCTCAGAGACAGGGAGAGATACGCAGTATTTT; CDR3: CASSSETGRDTQYF
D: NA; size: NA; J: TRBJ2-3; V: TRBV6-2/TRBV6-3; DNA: TGTGCCAGCAGTTATGGGGCGCAGTTGGTCGCAGATACGCAGTATTTT; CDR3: CASSYGAQLVADTQYF
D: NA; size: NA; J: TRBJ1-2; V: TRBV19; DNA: TGTGCCAGTAGTATGACGGGGGCCCGGCCACCTGGCTACACCTTC; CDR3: CASSMTGARPPGYTF
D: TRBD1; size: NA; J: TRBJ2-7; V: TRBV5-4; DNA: TGTGCCAGCAGCTTGGGGGGACAGGGCTACGAGCAGTACTTC; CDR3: CASSLGGQGYEQYF
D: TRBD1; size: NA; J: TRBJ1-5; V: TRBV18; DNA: TGTGCCAGCTCACCCTCAGAAGACAGGGCTGGTCAGCCCCAGCATTTT; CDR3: CASSPSEDRAGQPQHF
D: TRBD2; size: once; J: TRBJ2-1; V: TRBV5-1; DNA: TGCGCCAGCAGCTCAAGCGGGGGCTCCTACAATGAGCAGTTCTTC; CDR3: CASSSSGGSYNEQFF
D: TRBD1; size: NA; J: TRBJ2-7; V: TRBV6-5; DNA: TGTGCCAGCAGTTACTCGGCAGGGGGCTACGAGCAGTACTTC; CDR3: CASSYSAGGYEQYF
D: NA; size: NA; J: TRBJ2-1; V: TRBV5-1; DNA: TGCGTCAGCAGCTTGACGGGGAGCTCCTACAATGAGCAGTTCTTC; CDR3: CVSSLTGSSYNEQFF
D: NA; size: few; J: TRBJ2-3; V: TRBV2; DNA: TGTGCCAGCTCCTTAGGGCTTGCCACAGATACGCAGTATTTT; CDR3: CASSLGLATDTQYF